A single sample gave rise to the 14 T cell receptor beta chains below, sequenced in a study of blood T cells in healthy people across ages. Then a second PCR, running about 7 to 11 cycles, was carried out with a sample-barcoded 5' primer and a J-beta primer mix. TCRdb re-called the 5' RACE reads through MiXCR, storing one row per CDR3 protein. Of some 1.7 million distinct CDR3 sequences detected, about 30% appear once; the ten largest clones hold 7.7%. The sample comprised blood. These receptors were collected from a woman aged 25-40 years in good health.

In its sample, this clonotype was seen many times. CDR3 sequence reads: CASSYSSRDRDGYTF. DNA for the CDR3: TGTGCCAGCAGTTACTCGAGTCGGGACAGAGATGGCTACACCTTC. The chain joins TRBV6-5 to TRBJ1-2, with 7 bases identical to TRBD1. The V and J ends lost 0 bases and 6 bases, in that order; junction bases with no gene match: 7. CDR3 length equals 15 residues. Germline CDR1 and CDR2: MNHEY and SVGAGI.

The gene calls are TRBV29-1 and TRBJ2-1, with a possible D match to TRBD1 (6 bases). Trimming removed 6 bases from V and 8 bases from J, with 20 bases in between. Germline CDR1 is SQVTM and CDR2 is ANQGSEA. There are 14 residues in the CDR3. The DNA for the CDR3 is TGCAGCGTCTCTCCACAGGGTTTTCTTGATGAGCAGTTCTTC. This encodes CSVSPQGFLDEQFF.

Regarding this clonotype: The junction differs from germline at one of its ends, possibly a read error. CDR3 nucleotides: TGTGCCAGCAGCTTAGCCTCGGGGGACGATTATGGCCACACCTTC. Translating it yields CASSLASGDDYGHTF. V is TRBV7-2 and J is TRBJ1-2; a weak D match, TRBD1 (5 bases). This CDR3 is 15 amino acids long. The germline V gene encodes CDR1 SGHTA and CDR2 FQGNSA.

The V and J genes are TRBV7-8 and TRBJ2-1; 9 bases match TRBD2. This CDR3 is built from 17 residues. V trimming: 5 bases; J trimming: 7 bases; junction bases outside the gene matches: 15. Per germline, CDR1 SGHVS and CDR2 FQNEAQ. The chain's CDR3 is CASSLLSLAGVVNEQFF. CDR3 bases: TGTGCCAGCAGCCTCCTTTCCTTAGCGGGAGTTGTGAATGAGCAGTTCTTC. Full variable domain (rest looked up from reference TRBV7-8 and TRBJ2-1): GAGVSQSPRYKVAKRGQDVALRCDPISGHVSLFWYQQALGQGPEFLTYFQNEAQLDKSGLPSDRFFAERPEGSVSTLKIQRTQQEDSAVYLCASSLLSLAGVVNEQFFGPGTRLTVL.

This clonotype has a count of ten or more. J is TRBJ2-5 and V is TRBV7-2; D may be TRBD1 (5 bases). Germline assignment: CDR1 SGHTA and CDR2 FQGNSA. Trimming removed 4 bases at V and 2 bases at J, with 11 bases between. The CDR3 contains 14 residues. In DNA, the CDR3 is TGTGCCAGCAGCTCGAGACAGAGACAAGAGACCCAGTACTTC. It is translated as CASSSRQRQETQYF.

This clonotype has ten or more counts. The chain joins TRBV6-5 to TRBJ2-1, with 9 bases lining up with TRBD2. The V gene end was trimmed by 2 bases and the J gene end by 8 bases; junction bases not matched to a gene: 4. This CDR3 region has 14 residues. Germline V gene data show CDR1 as MNHEY and CDR2 as SVGAGI. The CDR3: CASSYGGGADEQFF. CDR3 in DNA: TGTGCCAGCAGTTACGGCGGGGGGGCCGATGAGCAGTTCTTC.

For this clonotype: One end of the junction varies from germline; a read error may be responsible. The V and J genes are TRBV5-1 and TRBJ2-2; a possible D gene is TRBD2 (5 bases). The CDR3 covers 16 residues. Germline loops: CDR1 SGHRS, CDR2 YFSETQ. As DNA, the CDR3 is TGCGTCAGCAGTCGCGACTACTCCCTTGGCACCGGGGAGCTGTTTTTT. Translation gives CVSSRDYSLGTGELFF.

This clonotype has ten or more counts. The chain is built from TRBV24-1 and TRBJ2-1, with 9 nucleotides matching TRBD2. The germline V gene encodes CDR1 KGHDR and CDR2 SFDVKD. CDR3 length: 13 residues. Trimming at V came to 8 bases and at J to 7 bases, leaving 5 bases not matched to a gene. The CDR3 reads CATNPSGKNEQFF. CDR3 nucleotides: TGTGCCACCAATCCTAGCGGGAAAAATGAGCAGTTCTTC.

This clonotype came up a few times. The genes are TRBV10-1 and TRBJ1-1; D uncertain. Germline CDR1 reads WNHNN; CDR2 reads SYGVQD (reference sequence). V dropped 4 bases and J dropped 1 base, with 10 bases sitting between them. This CDR3 has 14 residues. The CDR3: CASSAFGRNTEAFF. CDR3 DNA sequence: TGCGCCAGCAGTGCCTTCGGAAGGAACACTGAAGCTTTCTTT.

The chain is built from TRBV2 and TRBJ2-3, with 12 nucleotides matching TRBD2. This CDR3 is built from 15 residues. Losses at the gene ends were 3 bases for V and 5 bases for J; bases not matched to a gene: 3. From germline, CDR1 is SNHLY and CDR2 FYNNEI. CDR3 residues: CASSDGTSGLDTQYF. CDR3 DNA: TGTGCCAGCAGTGATGGGACTAGCGGGCTAGATACGCAGTATTTT.

This clonotype was seen a few times. The chain couples TRBV20-1 to TRBJ2-4; 8 nucleotides agree with TRBD2. Germline V gives CDR1 DFQATT, CDR2 SNEGSKA (reference sequence). The CDR3 is made up of 15 amino acids. Germline trimming cut 3 bases from V and 5 bases from J; bases unmatched to any gene: 9. CDR3 bases: TGCAGTGCTAGGCACAGGAGCGGGAGTGAAAACATTCAGTACTTC. It translates to CSARHRSGSENIQYF.

This clonotype has more than one count but fewer than ten. The chain employs TRBV2 and TRBJ2-7; the match to TRBD2 covers 8 bases. Germline V gene sequence: CDR1 SNHLY, CDR2 FYNNEI. J lost 3 bases, V lost 4 bases, and 14 bases had no gene match. This CDR3 is built from 17 residues. The CDR3 region has the DNA TGTGCCAGCAGTGGGGGGACTGGCGGGGGGCCCCACTACGAGCAGTACTTC. Its translation is CASSGGTGGGPHYEQYF.

The chain uses TRBV29-1 and TRBJ2-1; 14 bases match TRBD2. Per germline, CDR1 SQVTM and CDR2 ANQGSEA. This CDR3 comprises 15 residues. After removal of 7 bases from V and 7 bases from J, the junction contained 9 bases not matched to a gene. The CDR3 loop reads CSAMGLAGVKNEQFF. CDR3 DNA sequence: TGCAGCGCCATGGGACTAGCGGGAGTAAAGAATGAGCAGTTCTTC.

The chain combines TRBV3-1 with TRBJ1-6; D perhaps matches TRBD1 (5 bases). The CDR3 contains 15 residues. Germline CDR1 reads LGHDT; CDR2 reads YNNKEL (reference sequence). V was clipped by 0 bases and J by 8 bases, with 11 bases between them. CDR3 nucleotides: TGTGCCAGCAGCCAAGATTGGGGCGGAGATTCACCCCTCCACTTT. The encoded protein is CASSQDWGGDSPLHF. Complete variable domain (other parts from reference TRBV3-1 and TRBJ1-6): DTAVSQTPKYLVTQMGNDKSIKCEQNLGHDTMYWYKQDSKKFLKIMFSYNNKELIINETVPNRFSPKSPDKAHLNLHINSLELGDSAVYFCASSQDWGGDSPLHFGNGTRLTVT.